This record concerns one TCR beta chain sequence. This clonotype was recorded many times. Its binding antigen is unknown. No clone much larger than this one lies a single base away; base qualities are absent. The sequencer listed for this sample is Illumina HiSeq 2500. Quantitative 5'-RACE with molecular barcodes was the method used to prepare the TCR beta libraries. Per the authors' processing: Disease-linked TCR variants were identified with a new computational method built on a probabilistic model of VDJ rearrangement. TCRdb reprocessed the public reads (quality trimming at Q25 with fastp, clone calling with MiXCR) and kept in-frame beta chains. Records with the same CDR3 protein are collapsed into one entry carrying the most frequent genes and DNA. TCRdb's processing, not the study's, gives the V and J calls here. A total of 130,000 or so distinct CDR3 sequences appear in this sample, approximately 6.8% of them only once. Together, the top ten hold 10% to 15% of the sample.

This entry belongs to a study of CD8 T cells in ankylosing spondylitis (dated by TCRdb to the late 2010s). Notes on the research overall: To find TCR variants linked to disease, the study profiled T cell receptor beta repertoires in ankylosing spondylitis patients and healthy donors. The full study cohort comprised around 23 ankylosing spondylitis patients and 85 to 120 healthy donors. Peripheral blood was sampled, and synovial fluid was additionally collected from ankylosing spondylitis patients. General conclusions and limits of the study: Blood from ankylosing spondylitis patients appeared to be characterized by a TCR beta motif made up of about 8 highly homologous amino acid variants. A CD8+ phenotype was shown by the disease-linked clones, which were found at relatively low frequencies in peripheral blood. Significant enrichment of the disease-linked clones was reported in matched synovial fluid samples from ankylosing spondylitis patients. Some TCR beta motif variants had previously been reported in synovial fluid and blood of reactive arthritis patients, which suggested common disease-initiation mechanisms.

Reading the germline V gene gives CDR1 SGHTA and CDR2 FQGNSA. From cysteine to phenylalanine, the CDR3 is 16 amino acids long. CDR3 DNA only is kept here, 48 bases in frame from base 1. Germline trimming amounts to 5 bases on V and 2 bases on J, with 9 as the count of junction bases outside the gene matches. Recombination joined TRBV7-2 with TRBJ2-3, with 8 bases matching TRBD1. The sequenced sample consisted of blood, either unsorted or a sorted T cell fraction (not recorded which). The sequence derives from a male donor with ankylosing spondylitis or in good health (not recorded which). The DNA sequence is as follows: TGTGCCAGCAGCCTACAGGACAGGGCAAACACAGATACGCAGTATTTT. Translated, it reads CASSLQDRANTDTQYF.